The 11 T cell receptor beta chains presented below share a single source sample, sequenced in a study of shared clonotypes between healthy human individuals. Naive CD8 cells, CD45RO-negative and positively selected for CCR7, excluded terminally differentiated effector memory CD45RA+ cells. The table came from immunoSEQ multiplex PCR; TCRdb's copy has only in-frame clones and leaves some out. Among over 2,000,000 clones listed, over 85% were seen once. The sequenced sample was naive CD8+ T cells from PBMCs. These receptors were collected from a man between 18 and 29 years old in good health. Some clones in this sample may be carry-over from other donors' samples.

DNA of the CDR3: TGCGCCAGCCCGGCTAGCGGGAGGTTGGCAGATACGCAGTATTTT. Translating gives CASPASGRLADTQYF. V usage is TRBV10-1 and J usage is TRBJ2-3; 11 bases agree with TRBD2. J gave up 4 bases and V 8 bases, and 8 bases lay outside the gene matches. The CDR3 sequence is 15 residues long. The germline gives CDR1 WNHNN, CDR2 SYGVQD (reference sequence).

This chain joins TRBV11-2 and TRBJ2-7; no firm D call. V was trimmed by 2 bases and J by 3 bases, leaving 8 bases between them. CDR3 length equals 13 residues. The germline V gene has CDR1 SGHAT and CDR2 FQNNGV. The CDR3 DNA reads TGTGCCAGCAGCTTAAATGGGCTCTACGAGCAGTACTTC. Amino acids: CASSLNGLYEQYF.

The rearrangement joins TRBV30 to TRBJ1-1; D may be TRBD1 (5 bases). CDR1 is GTSNPN, CDR2 SVGIG, per germline (reference sequence). Trimming took off 4 bases at V and 8 bases at J, with 17 bases between the two ends. This CDR3 comprises 13 residues. The CDR3 nucleotides are TGTGCCTGGACCCCTATGGGACTATCCGAAGCTTTCTTT. As protein: CAWTPMGLSEAFF.

This clone was detected only a few times. The chain uses TRBV4-1 and TRBJ1-1, with a tentative D call TRBD1 (5 bases). With 6 bases removed from V and 0 bases from J, the gap between germline ends came to 11 bases. Germline V lookup: CDR1 MGHRA, CDR2 YSYEKL. This CDR3 contains 14 residues. The CDR3 DNA reads TGCGCCAGCAGAGGGGACCCCATGAACACTGAAGCTTTCTTT. It codes for CASRGDPMNTEAFF.

J is TRBJ2-1 and V is TRBV5-6; TRBD1 agrees at 9 bases. The V and J ends lost 0 bases and 7 bases, in that order; junction bases with no gene match: 5. The germline gives CDR1 SGHDT, CDR2 YYEEEE. This CDR3 is built from 15 residues. CDR3 sequence: CASSLGTGVVNEQFF. The DNA of the CDR3 is TGTGCCAGCAGCTTGGGGACAGGGGTGGTAAATGAGCAGTTCTTC.

This chain connects TRBV7-9 to TRBJ1-5; 8 bases agree with TRBD1. Trimming cost V 1 base and J 3 bases; bases outside gene matches: 5. From germline, CDR1 is SEHNR and CDR2 FQNEAQ (reference sequence). The CDR3 spans 16 residues. This CDR3 reads CASSLGAGQDNQPQHF. The CDR3 DNA reads TGTGCCAGCAGCTTAGGGGCGGGACAGGACAATCAGCCCCAGCATTTT.

The J gene is TRBJ2-3, the V gene TRBV5-1; TRBD2 matches at 10 bases. This CDR3 comprises 16 residues. CDR1 and CDR2 (germline): SGHRS, YFSETQ. V lost 3 bases to trimming and J lost 4 bases; unmatched junction nucleotides: 8. The CDR3 nucleotides are TGCGCCAGCAGCTCCACTAGCGGGGTTGGGCCAGATACGCAGTATTTT. As protein: CASSSTSGVGPDTQYF.

The V gene is TRBV27, the J gene TRBJ1-2; 11 bases map to TRBD1. This CDR3 region has 17 residues. Trimming at V came to 5 bases and at J to 0 bases, leaving 8 bases not matched to a gene. Germline values: CDR1 MNHEY, CDR2 SMNVEV (reference sequence). Here the CDR3 reads CASSILGTGGANYGYTF. The DNA for the CDR3 is TGTGCCAGCAGTATACTCGGGACAGGGGGAGCTAACTATGGCTACACCTTC.

V gene TRBV28 combines with J gene TRBJ1-1; a possible D gene is TRBD1 (5 bases). The V and J ends lost 7 bases and 1 base respectively, with 25 bases between them. The CDR3 loop spans 18 amino acids. From germline, CDR1 is MDHEN and CDR2 SYDVKM. Written as DNA, the CDR3 is TGTGCCAGCATTCTAACATCGGGCAGGATGGGGCCGAACACTGAAGCTTTCTTT. This codes for CASILTSGRMGPNTEAFF.

This chain joins TRBV11-2 and TRBJ2-7; D not resolved. The CDR3 covers 14 residues. The germline V and J ends were trimmed by 0 bases and 4 bases, with 10 bases remaining between them. Germline V gene lookup returns CDR1 SGHAT and CDR2 FQNNGV. CDR3 coding DNA: TGTGCCAGCAGCTTAGATGTTCTCTTTTACGAGCAGTACTTC. Translated: CASSLDVLFYEQYF.

The chain is built from TRBV11-1 and TRBJ1-2, with D maybe TRBD1 (5 bases). The V gene lost 6 bases and the J gene lost 8 bases, with 19 bases spanning the gap. There are 14 residues in the CDR3. Germline V gives CDR1 SGHAT, CDR2 FQDESV (reference sequence). The CDR3 sequence: CASSGTNRNRGYTF. The CDR3 region has the DNA TGTGCCAGCAGTGGGACCAACCGGAATAGGGGCTACACCTTC.